These 10 T cell receptor beta chains originate from one sample sequenced in a study of a mutant IDH1 vaccine in newly diagnosed glioma. Sequenced by immunoSEQ multiplex PCR; TCRdb stores in-frame clones only, minus some. The sample includes 40,000 or so clones, about 88% of them seen just once. The time point: week 23, last vaccination. Doses consisted of 300 ug of mutant IDH1 20-mer peptide each, paired with topical imiquimod. Their recognized antigens are unknown. The sample here was PBMCs, taken from a glioma patient whose treatment included an IDH1 peptide vaccine. The origin of the receptors is a woman aged 18-29 years with glioma. Some clones in this sample may be carry-over from other donors' samples.

The rearrangement uses TRBV19 and TRBJ1-2, with 7 bases that match TRBD1. The CDR3 loop spans 14 amino acids. Unmatched junction bases numbered 2, after V lost 3 bases and J lost 1 base. From germline, CDR1 is LNHDA and CDR2 SQIVND (reference sequence). CDR3 nucleotides: TGTGCCAGTAGTATGACAGGGCTTAACTATGGCTACACCTTC. Protein product: CASSMTGLNYGYTF.

The V gene is TRBV29-1, the J gene TRBJ1-1, with no clear D. V gave up 5 bases and J gave up 0 bases, with 22 bases separating them. The CDR3 spans 17 residues. CDR1 and CDR2 from the germline V gene are SQVTM and ANQGSEA. The CDR3 spells CSVPWVPTRHLNTEAFF. The CDR3 coding sequence is TGCAGCGTTCCCTGGGTCCCTACTCGACATTTGAACACTGAAGCTTTCTTT.

The chain is built from TRBV19 and TRBJ1-4; 9 positions agree with TRBD1. CDR1 LNHDA and CDR2 SQIVND come from the germline V gene (reference sequence). J lost 7 bases, V lost 9 bases, and 9 bases had no gene match. This CDR3 contains 14 residues. The CDR3 sequence is CASRVQGALEKLFF. The CDR3 coding sequence is TGTGCCAGCCGGGTACAGGGGGCCCTTGAAAAACTGTTTTTT.

The chain recombines TRBV30 with TRBJ2-3; D gene ambiguous. CDR3 length equals 15 residues. Germline CDR1 is GTSNPN and CDR2 is SVGIG (reference sequence). V lost 0 bases and J lost 0, with 10 bases in between. CDR3 nucleotides: TGTGCCTGGAGTGTGGCTGGGGATAGCACAGATACGCAGTATTTT. Encoded protein: CAWSVAGDSTDTQYF.

V and J are TRBV7-3 and TRBJ2-5, with 10 nucleotides matching TRBD1. CDR3 length equals 15 residues. The germline gives CDR1 SGHTA, CDR2 FQGTGA. V shed 4 bases and J 0 bases; nucleotides not matched to a gene: 2. Written as DNA, the CDR3 is TGTGCCAGCAGCTGGACAGGGGGAGACCAAGAGACCCAGTACTTC. Its translation: CASSWTGGDQETQYF.

V and J are TRBV19 and TRBJ2-2, with TRBD2 matching over 10 bases. Germline CDR1 reads LNHDA; CDR2 reads SQIVND (reference sequence). This CDR3 has 16 amino acids. V was clipped by 3 bases and J by 0 bases; unmatched bases: 1. In DNA form, the CDR3 reads TGTGCCAGTAGTATCGGGACTAGCGCGAACACCGGGGAGCTGTTTTTT. Its translation: CASSIGTSANTGELFF.

The V and J genes are TRBV11-3 and TRBJ2-7; 7 positions agree with TRBD2. This CDR3 spans 14 amino acids. The V gene's germline CDR1 is SGHNT and CDR2 YENEEA. The trim removed 6 bases at V and 3 bases at J, leaving 8 bases unmatched. The CDR3 DNA reads as TGTGCCAGCAGTGGCGGGAGCGTCCTCTACGAGCAGTACTTC. Protein: CASSGGSVLYEQYF.

The DNA for the CDR3 is TGTGCCAGCAATACGGGACAGGGTTTAGGCTATGGCTACACCTTC. Protein sequence: CASNTGQGLGYGYTF. V and J are TRBV6-1 and TRBJ1-2; 9 nucleotides line up with TRBD1. The CDR3 consists of 15 residues. Germline V gene lookup returns CDR1 MNHNS and CDR2 SASEGT. The junction had 10 bases not matched to a gene; V was cut back by 7 bases and J by 4 bases.

The chain employs TRBV5-1 and TRBJ1-2; no firm D call. CDR1 SGHRS and CDR2 YFSETQ come from the germline V gene. V dropped 0 bases and J dropped 7 bases, with 7 bases sitting between them. The CDR3 spans 12 residues. CDR3 coding DNA: TGCGCCAGCAGCTTGGATTACGCTGGCTACACCTTC. Residues: CASSLDYAGYTF.

This sequence joins TRBV2 and TRBJ1-1; D gene unclear. The germline CDR1 and CDR2 sequences are SNHLY and FYNNEI. V was trimmed by 1 base and J by 7 bases, leaving 13 bases between them. The CDR3 has 14 residues. The CDR3 region has the DNA TGTGCCAGCAGTGAAGGGCGGCCTACTAATGAAGCTTTCTTT. Its translation: CASSEGRPTNEAFF.